This entry describes one TCR beta chain. Its target is unknown. This sample is drawn from a study of PD-1 blockade in mismatch repair-deficient tumors. For the study at large: All were previously treated, progressing patients with eleven to twelve mismatch repair-deficient cancer types.

Germline trimming cut 8 bases from V and 4 bases from J; bases unmatched to any gene: 3. In germline, CDR1 is MNHNY, CDR2 SVGAGI (reference sequence). This CDR3 spans 12 amino acids. Profiled with immunoSEQ multiplex PCR; TCRdb holds only in-frame clones, not every one. The table has fewer than 16,000 clones, 84% seen once. Study-level findings and limits: Three of seven peptides expanded clones, giving 120 to 150 unique blood TCRs.

Time point given: approximately nine-day in vitro stimulation with candidate neoantigen peptide 5. A roughly eleven-day in vitro culture was run per each of roughly seven reactive peptides. This sequence originates from an adult with mismatch repair-deficient cancer. The sample consisted of cells cultured in vitro, taken from a patient treated with pembrolizumab. The genes are TRBV6-6 and TRBJ1-1; 8 bases are shared with TRBD1. CDR3 coding DNA: TGTGCCAGCGGGGGACAGGCCACTGAAGCTTTCTTT. Residues: CASGGQATEAFF.